These 10 T cell receptor beta chains were sequenced from one sample in a study of siplizumab effects on memory and regulatory T cells. Libraries were prepared by immunoSEQ multiplex PCR; TCRdb keeps only in-frame clonotypes and omits some of them. In the table there are about 120,000 clones, 80% to 95% of which are singletons. The material sequenced was non-Treg CD4+ T cells sorted from blood. The receptors were gathered from a human donor in good health.

V usage is TRBV9 and J usage is TRBJ1-2; TRBD1 might be the D (5 bases). CDR3 size: 15 residues. Germline assignment: CDR1 SGDLS and CDR2 YYNGEE. Trimming took off 0 bases at V and 0 bases at J, with 9 bases between the two ends. This chain's CDR3 is CASSVGAGTNYGYTF. DNA of the CDR3: TGTGCCAGCAGCGTAGGGGCAGGGACTAACTATGGCTACACCTTC.

This chain joins TRBV5-1 and TRBJ2-1; D gene unclear. Per germline, CDR1 SGHRS and CDR2 YFSETQ. Trimming took 3 bases from V and 0 from J, leaving 4 bases between them. There are 13 residues in the CDR3. DNA for the CDR3: TGCGCCAGCAGCTCAGACTCCTACAATGAGCAGTTCTTC. Translation gives CASSSDSYNEQFF.

A few counts support this clone. This chain connects TRBV29-1 to TRBJ1-1; D is unclear. Deletions cut 4 bases from V and 5 bases from J, with 20 bases between. The CDR3 extends over 15 amino acids. Germline V lookup: CDR1 SQVTM, CDR2 ANQGSEA. CDR3 nucleotide sequence: TGCAGCGTTGTTAAGGTAACTGACGAACTGACTGAAGCTTTCTTT. This sequence encodes CSVVKVTDELTEAFF.

This rearrangement joins TRBV5-1 to TRBJ2-5, with TRBD2 matching 9 bases. The CDR3 spans 18 residues. The trim removed 0 bases at V and 4 bases at J, leaving 13 bases unmatched. Germline V gene sequence: CDR1 SGHRS, CDR2 YFSETQ. DNA for the CDR3: TGCGCCAGCAGCTTGGAGGCACTAGCGGGCGGAGGTGGAGAGACCCAGTACTTC. It encodes CASSLEALAGGGGETQYF. Combining the CDR3 with reference TRBV5-1 and TRBJ2-5 gives the whole variable domain KAGVTQTPRYLIKTRGQQVTLSCSPISGHRSVSWYQQTPGQGLQFLFEYFSETQRNKGNFPGRFSGRQFSNSRSEMNVSTLELGDSALYLCASSLEALAGGGGETQYFGPGTRLLVL.

The gene calls are TRBV4-2 and TRBJ1-1; D remains unclear. Trimming took 0 bases from V and 1 from J, leaving 12 bases between them. This CDR3 is built from 16 residues. Germline lookup yields CDR1 LGHNA and CDR2 YNFKEQ. The CDR3 DNA is TGTGCCAGCAGCCAAGATTTCGGGCGGACGAACACTGAAGCTTTCTTT. This gives the protein CASSQDFGRTNTEAFF.

The V call is TRBV10-3, the J call TRBJ2-5; D may be TRBD2 (6 bases). Germline CDR1 and CDR2: ENHRY and SYGVKD. The CDR3 has 15 residues. Trimming left V 10 bases short and J 4 bases short, with 22 bases between. The chain's CDR3 is CATSPGVGGGETQYF. The CDR3, as DNA: TGTGCCACCTCCCCGGGGGTTGGGGGTGGAGAGACCCAGTACTTC.

V gene TRBV25-1 combines with J gene TRBJ1-1; D is undetermined. The CDR3 is 11 amino acids. From germline, CDR1 is MGHDK and CDR2 SYGVNS. V lost 8 bases and J 8 bases, leaving 12 bases between the germline ends. CDR3 amino acids: CASAEVQEAFF. CDR3 bases: TGTGCCAGCGCCGAGGTACAGGAAGCTTTCTTT.

The chain couples TRBV5-1 to TRBJ2-3; 11 nucleotides line up with TRBD2. This CDR3 is 16 amino acids long. Trimming at V came to 9 bases and at J to 0 bases, leaving 9 bases not matched to a gene. The germline gives CDR1 SGHRS, CDR2 YFSETQ. The CDR3 nucleotides are TGCGCCACCAGACCTTCTAGCGGGGGGAGCACAGATACGCAGTATTTT. It is translated as CATRPSSGGSTDTQYF.

The J gene is TRBJ1-2, the V gene TRBV7-9; D ambiguous. The germline gives CDR1 SEHNR, CDR2 FQNEAQ (reference sequence). The ends were cut back, 2 bases at V and 4 bases at J, with 14 bases in the middle. The CDR3 loop spans 15 amino acids. The DNA for the CDR3 is TGTGCCAGCAGCTTATTCTCCGACAAGATCTATGGCTACACCTTC. It translates to CASSLFSDKIYGYTF.

This rearrangement joins TRBV7-6 to TRBJ2-3; possibly TRBD2 for D (5 bases). This CDR3 region has 16 residues. V lost 5 bases and J lost 2, with 17 bases in between. Germline V gene data show CDR1 as SGHVS and CDR2 as FNYEAQ. The chain's CDR3 is CASSPGRSGYTDTQYF. CDR3 DNA: TGTGCCAGCAGCCCAGGTCGATCGGGGTACACAGATACGCAGTATTTT.